The entry below gives a single TCR beta chain sequence along with its context. Libraries were prepared by immunoSEQ multiplex PCR; TCRdb keeps only in-frame clonotypes and omits some of them. Found here are around 150,000 clones, almost 80% of them singletons; the top ten hold approximately 8.6%. This sample is drawn from a study of blood T cell repertoires in COVID-19. The receptor comes from a middle-aged man with active or convalescent COVID-19. Sequencing input: peripheral blood.

The CDR3 loop is CASSLILAGVTYEQYF. CDR3 sequence (DNA): TGTGCCAGCAGCTTAATACTAGCGGGAGTCACCTACGAGCAGTACTTC. The genes are TRBV7-3 and TRBJ2-7; 11 bases agree with TRBD2. Germline V lookup: CDR1 SGHTA, CDR2 FQGTGA. Germline trimming cut 1 base from V and 2 bases from J; bases unmatched to any gene: 4. The CDR3 is 16 amino acids.